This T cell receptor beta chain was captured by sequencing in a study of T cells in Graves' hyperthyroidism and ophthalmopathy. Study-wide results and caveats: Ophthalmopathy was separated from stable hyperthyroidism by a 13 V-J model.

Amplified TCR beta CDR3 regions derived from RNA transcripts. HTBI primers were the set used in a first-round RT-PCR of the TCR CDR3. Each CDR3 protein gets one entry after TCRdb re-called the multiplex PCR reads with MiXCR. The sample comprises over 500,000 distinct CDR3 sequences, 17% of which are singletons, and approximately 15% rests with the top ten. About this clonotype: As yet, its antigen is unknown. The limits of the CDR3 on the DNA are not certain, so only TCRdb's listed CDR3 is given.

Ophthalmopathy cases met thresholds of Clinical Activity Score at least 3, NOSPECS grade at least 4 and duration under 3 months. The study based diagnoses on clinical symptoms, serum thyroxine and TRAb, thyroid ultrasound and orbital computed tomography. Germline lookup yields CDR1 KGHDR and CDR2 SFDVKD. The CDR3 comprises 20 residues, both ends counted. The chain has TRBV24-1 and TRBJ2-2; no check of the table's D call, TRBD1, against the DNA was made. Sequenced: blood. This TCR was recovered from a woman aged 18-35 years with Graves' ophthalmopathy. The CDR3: CATSDSGQGAQQRTPGSCFF.